This TCR beta chain was observed in a study of OX40 agonist ivuxolimab in advanced cancers. Study in general: Ivuxolimab, which is an agonistic anti-OX40 (CD134) antibody, was administered to the patients. The diagnoses of dose-escalation patients were hepatocellular carcinoma, melanoma, renal cell or head and neck cancer. Ivuxolimab was delivered to patients intravenously every 2 weeks at doses spanning 0.01 to 10 mg/kg.

Here immunoSEQ multiplex PCR was the method, and the copy in TCRdb shows in-frame clones only, minus some. Here the sample spans tens of thousands of clones, around 84% being singletons. This clone has only a few counts. Germline CDR1 is LGHNA and CDR2 is YSLEER. The V segment lost 1 base and the J segment 1 base; nucleotides outside the gene matches: 6. The CDR3 has 16 amino acids. The receptor was derived from an adult with an advanced solid tumor such as melanoma, head and neck, liver or kidney cancer. Sequenced material: CD4+ or CD8+ T cells sorted from blood, taken in a trial of the OX40 agonist ivuxolimab. The chain uses TRBV4-3 and TRBJ1-1; 7 bases agree with TRBD1. The DNA for the CDR3 is TGCGCCAGCAGCCAAGCACAGGGGCTGGGGAACACTGAAGCTTTCTTT. Translating gives CASSQAQGLGNTEAFF.